This passage covers 17 T cell receptor beta chains from one sample sequenced in a study of cytomegalovirus exposure and HLA in healthy donors (dated by TCRdb to the late 2010s). The receptor library was made with the immunoSEQ multiplex PCR assay. The multiplex PCR relied on a mix of 60 forward primers for TCR Vbeta segments and 13 reverse primers for TCR Jbeta segments. The immuneACCESS repertoire file appears here via TCRdb, limited to in-frame rearrangements. These files lack a portion of the clones; in checked studies, under half of the deficit traces to unresolved V genes, and the cause of the others is not known. Within this sample are around 75,000 clones, with around 78% of them counted one time only. The top ten constitute under 4% of the sample. The sample comprised PBMCs. These receptors came from a man aged 40-49 years in good health and CMV-seronegative.

CDR3 in DNA: TGTGCCAGTAGCCCCCGGGGAACCTACGAGCAGTACTTC. Residues: CASSPRGTYEQYF. The chain couples TRBV19 to TRBJ2-5; weak D call: TRBD2 (5 bases). The DNA matches TRBJ2-7 better at its end, which makes the J call doubtful. Looked up from germline, CDR1 is LNHDA and CDR2 is SQIVND (reference sequence). This CDR3 has 13 residues.

This clone came up once. This chain uses TRBV5-4 with TRBJ1-6; weak D call: TRBD1 (6 bases). The CDR3 has 14 residues. Trimming took off 4 bases at V and 5 bases at J, with 10 bases between the two ends. Germline loops: CDR1 SGHNT, CDR2 YYREEE (reference sequence). CDR3 in DNA: TGTGCCAGCAGCCGGACAGATAATAATTCACCCCTCCACTTT. Protein: CASSRTDNNSPLHF. The full variable domain, completed using reference TRBV5-4 and TRBJ1-6, is ETGVTQSPTHLIKTRGQQVTLRCSSQSGHNTVSWYQQALGQGPQFIFQYYREEENGRGNFPPRFSGLQFPNYSSELNVNALELDDSALYLCASSRTDNNSPLHFGNGTRLTVT.

This clone appeared once. The chain carries TRBV6-4 and TRBJ2-1, with D possibly TRBD1 on 6 matching bases. Germline V gene lookup returns CDR1 MRHNA and CDR2 SNTAGT. The germline V and J ends were trimmed by 5 bases and 9 bases, with 20 bases remaining between them. The CDR3 spans 15 residues. CDR3 amino acids: CASSRRDGVQGEQFF. The CDR3 DNA sequence: TGTGCCAGCAGTCGCCGGGACGGAGTACAGGGTGAGCAGTTCTTC.

The CDR3 nucleotides are TGTGCCAGCAGCTTAGGACAGCCCTTCTCCTACAATGAGCAGTTCTTC. It encodes CASSLGQPFSYNEQFF. The chain links TRBV7-3 to TRBJ2-1; D may be TRBD1 (6 bases). The CDR3 is 16 amino acids. V gave up 2 bases and J gave up 0 bases, with 11 bases separating them. Germline values: CDR1 SGHTA, CDR2 FQGTGA.

The chain links TRBV5-1 to TRBJ1-5; D unclear. Trimming removed 4 bases at V and 0 bases at J, with 8 bases between. Germline V gene lookup returns CDR1 SGHRS and CDR2 YFSETQ. This CDR3 region has 14 residues. The CDR3, as DNA: TGCGCCAGCAGCCCCGACATTAGCAATCAGCCCCAGCATTTT. It encodes CASSPDISNQPQHF.

The V call is TRBV30, the J call TRBJ1-6; no clear D. Trimming shortened V by 5 bases and J by 5 bases, and 10 bases separated the two germline ends. This CDR3 has 13 amino acids. Looked up from germline, CDR1 is GTSNPN and CDR2 is SVGIG (reference sequence). For the CDR3, the DNA is TGTGCCTGGTACAGATTTGATAATTCACCCCTCCACTTT. Translation: CAWYRFDNSPLHF. Full variable domain (missing parts from reference TRBV30 and TRBJ1-6): SQTIHQWPATLVQPVGSPLSLECTVEGTSNPNLYWYRQAAGRGLQLLFYSVGIGQISSEVPQNLSASRPQDRQFILSSKKLLLSDSGFYLCAWYRFDNSPLHFGNGTRLTVT.

V gene TRBV9 combines with J gene TRBJ2-1; TRBD2 aligns across 9 bases. The CDR3 is 16 amino acids. CDR1 SGDLS and CDR2 YYNGEE come from the germline V gene. With V trimmed by 3 bases and J by 1 base, 5 bases remained unmatched. CDR3 sequence (DNA): TGTGCCAGCAGCGACCTTAGCGGGGGATCCTACAATGAGCAGTTCTTC. Residues: CASSDLSGGSYNEQFF.

V is TRBV6-5 and J is TRBJ2-5; 8 bases line up with TRBD2. The J segment lost 5 bases and the V segment lost 8 bases, leaving 10 bases of the junction unmatched. The CDR3 sequence is 14 residues long. CDR1 is MNHEY and CDR2 is SVGAGI in the germline V gene. CDR3 nucleotide sequence: TGTGCCAGCGCCCGGGGGGGGGATTGGGAGACCCAGTACTTC. This codes for CASARGGDWETQYF.

Only a few counts were recorded for this clone. The rearrangement links TRBV6-6 to TRBJ2-7; D unclear. The CDR3 contains 12 residues. Germline V gives CDR1 MNHNY, CDR2 SVGAGI (reference sequence). The V end lost 0 bases, the J end lost 3 bases, and 3 bases lay between the germline ends. The CDR3 spells CASSYSSYEQYF. The CDR3 coding sequence is TGTGCCAGCAGTTACTCGAGCTACGAGCAGTACTTC.

V is TRBV5-1 and J is TRBJ1-6; the match to TRBD1 covers 8 bases. The trim removed 1 base at V and 10 bases at J, leaving 7 bases unmatched. This CDR3 comprises 15 residues. CDR1 is SGHRS and CDR2 is YFSETQ in the germline V gene. CDR3 bases: TGCGCCAGCAGCTTGACAGGGACAGGTAACTCACCCCTCCACTTT. This sequence encodes CASSLTGTGNSPLHF. Full variable domain (missing parts from reference TRBV5-1 and TRBJ1-6): KAGVTQTPRYLIKTRGQQVTLSCSPISGHRSVSWYQQTPGQGLQFLFEYFSETQRNKGNFPGRFSGRQFSNSRSEMNVSTLELGDSALYLCASSLTGTGNSPLHFGNGTRLTVT.

The chain couples TRBV7-2 to TRBJ1-2; a possible D gene is TRBD1 (6 bases). There are 14 residues in the CDR3. Trimming cost V 5 bases and J 2 bases, with 12 bases left between them. The germline V gene has CDR1 SGHTA and CDR2 FQGNSA. The DNA of the CDR3 is TGTGCCAGCAGCCTAGGGGGGACAAACTATGGCTACACCTTC. Encoded protein: CASSLGGTNYGYTF. Combining the CDR3 with reference TRBV7-2 and TRBJ1-2 gives the whole variable domain GAGVSQSPSNKVTEKGKDVELRCDPISGHTALYWYRQSLGQGLEFLIYFQGNSAPDKSGLPSDRFSAERTGGSVSTLTIQRTQQEDSAVYLCASSLGGTNYGYTFGSGTRLTVV.

This sequence joins TRBV29-1 and TRBJ2-1; 7 bases agree with TRBD1. The CDR3 contains 13 residues. V lost 4 bases, J lost 6 bases, and 6 bases stayed unmatched. Germline values: CDR1 SQVTM, CDR2 ANQGSEA. The CDR3 sequence: CSVAGGIVNEQFF. The CDR3 nucleotides are TGCAGCGTTGCAGGGGGTATCGTCAATGAGCAGTTCTTC.

The chain links TRBV5-1 to TRBJ2-2; the D gene is possibly TRBD1 (5 bases). The germline V and J ends were trimmed by 4 bases and 10 bases, with 23 bases remaining between them. CDR1 is SGHRS and CDR2 is YFSETQ in the germline V gene. The CDR3 consists of 16 residues. CDR3 nucleotides: TGCGCCAGCAGCGTAGGGCTCAGGGTGTCTTACGTGGAGCTGTTTTTT. Protein product: CASSVGLRVSYVELFF.

The V gene is TRBV14, the J gene TRBJ1-2; the D is unclear. The CDR3 has 14 residues. Germline lookup yields CDR1 SGHDN and CDR2 FVKESK. Trimming took off 4 bases at V and 8 bases at J, with 17 bases between the two ends. CDR3 bases: TGTGCCAGCAGCCTTAGTTCGGGTTCCGACGGCTACACCTTC. As protein: CASSLSSGSDGYTF.

A note on this clone: Within the sample, other DNA sequences also encode this same CDR3. V usage is TRBV30 and J usage is TRBJ1-1, with D unclear. The CDR3 is 12 amino acids. The V gene's germline CDR1 is GTSNPN and CDR2 SVGIG (reference sequence). Trimming shortened V by 3 bases and J by 0 bases, and 5 bases separated the two germline ends. The CDR3 sequence: CAWRALNTEAFF. CDR3 nucleotide sequence: TGTGCCTGGAGGGCTCTGAACACTGAAGCTTTCTTT.

The J gene is TRBJ1-5, the V gene TRBV6-5; possible D gene TRBD1, 6 bases. V was cut by 6 bases and J by 4 bases, with 10 bases left in between. The CDR3 runs to 13 residues. Germline V gene data show CDR1 as MNHEY and CDR2 as SVGAGI. The DNA of the CDR3 is TGTGCCAGCAGACGACAGGCAAATCAGCCCCAGCATTTT. This sequence encodes CASRRQANQPQHF.

Regarding this clone: Other DNA sequences from this sample encode an identical CDR3 as well. The rearrangement uses TRBV5-1 and TRBJ2-3, with 7 positions matching TRBD2. With V trimmed by 1 base and J by 3 bases, 5 bases remained unmatched. The CDR3 sequence is 15 residues long. CDR1 is SGHRS, CDR2 YFSETQ, per germline. The CDR3 DNA reads as TGCGCCAGCAGCTTGAGCGGGGCCGCTACAGATACGCAGTATTTT. Protein sequence: CASSLSGAATDTQYF. Full variable domain (outside the CDR3, taken from reference TRBV5-1 and TRBJ2-3): KAGVTQTPRYLIKTRGQQVTLSCSPISGHRSVSWYQQTPGQGLQFLFEYFSETQRNKGNFPGRFSGRQFSNSRSEMNVSTLELGDSALYLCASSLSGAATDTQYFGPGTRLTVL.